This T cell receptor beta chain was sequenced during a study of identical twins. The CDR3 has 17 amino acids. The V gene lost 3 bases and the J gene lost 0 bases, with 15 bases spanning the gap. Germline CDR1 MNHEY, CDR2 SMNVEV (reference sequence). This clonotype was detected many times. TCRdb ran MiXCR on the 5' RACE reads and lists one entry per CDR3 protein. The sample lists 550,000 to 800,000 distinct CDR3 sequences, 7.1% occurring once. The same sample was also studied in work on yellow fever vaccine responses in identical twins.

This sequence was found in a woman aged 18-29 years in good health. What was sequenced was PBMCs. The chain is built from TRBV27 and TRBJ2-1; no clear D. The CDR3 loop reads CASSFASRAGSYNEQFF. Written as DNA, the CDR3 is TGTGCCAGCAGTTTTGCCTCCCGGGCAGGCTCCTACAATGAGCAGTTCTTC.